The 21 T cell receptor beta chains in this list originate from one sample, sequenced in a study of blood T cell repertoires in COVID-19. Clones were sequenced by immunoSEQ multiplex PCR, and TCRdb holds only the in-frame ones, with some missing. The table has roughly 35,000 clones, about 90% seen once. The sample was peripheral blood. The receptors originated from a human donor in a cohort sampled during active COVID-19.

This chain uses TRBV3-1 (or the pseudogene TRBV3-2) with TRBJ1-2; no reliable D call. The CDR3 consists of 12 residues. Per the germline V gene, CDR1 is LGHDT and CDR2 is YNNKEL (reference sequence). V was clipped by 4 bases and J by 6 bases, with 9 bases between them. The CDR3 sequence: CASSLGRDGYTF. CDR3 DNA: TGTGCCAGCAGCCTTGGTCGGGATGGCTACACCTTC.

The rearrangement joins TRBV18 to TRBJ2-3; D might be TRBD2 (6 bases). The V end was cut by 5 bases, the J end by 1 base, with 10 bases between. CDR1 and CDR2 (germline): KGHSH, LQKENI. There are 14 residues in the CDR3. The CDR3 sequence: CASSSSGGTDTQYF. The CDR3 region has the DNA TGTGCCAGCTCAAGTTCGGGGGGCACAGATACGCAGTATTTT.

The chain has TRBV5-8 and TRBJ2-3; 7 positions agree with TRBD1. CDR1 and CDR2 (germline): SGHTS, YDEGEE. The CDR3 sequence is 16 residues long. With V trimmed by 4 bases and J by 5 bases, 13 bases remained unmatched. As DNA, the CDR3 is TGTGCCAGCAGCGCGTACAGGGGATTATCGGGAGATACGCAGTATTTT. It yields the protein CASSAYRGLSGDTQYF.

A single count supports this clone. The chain uses TRBV7-9 and TRBJ2-5; D is perhaps TRBD1 (5 bases). The CDR3 is 13 residues long. Germline assignment: CDR1 SEHNR and CDR2 FQNEAQ (reference sequence). V lost 5 bases and J 1 base, leaving 8 bases between the germline ends. The chain's CDR3 is CASSPDSQETQYF. The DNA of the CDR3 is TGTGCCAGCAGCCCAGACAGCCAAGAGACCCAGTACTTC.

The chain uses TRBV18 and TRBJ2-1; 12 positions match TRBD2. The junction had 4 bases not matched to a gene; V was cut back by 5 bases and J by 2 bases. CDR1 and CDR2 (germline): KGHSH, LQKENI. The CDR3 covers 16 residues. CDR3 nucleotide sequence: TGTGCCAGCTCAGCGGGACTAGCGGGTACCTACAATGAGCAGTTCTTC. Translating it yields CASSAGLAGTYNEQFF.

The chain combines TRBV14 with TRBJ1-4; TRBD1 aligns across 7 bases. Trimming removed 2 bases from V and 7 bases from J; junction bases left unmatched: 4. The CDR3 loop spans 14 amino acids. Germline values: CDR1 SGHDN, CDR2 FVKESK. The CDR3 loop reads CASSQQQGREKLFF. In DNA, the CDR3 is TGTGCCAGCAGCCAACAACAGGGGCGTGAAAAACTGTTTTTT.

The rearrangement joins TRBV28 to TRBJ1-1; D remains ambiguous. The CDR3 contains 13 residues. Germline CDR1 MDHEN, CDR2 SYDVKM. V lost 3 bases and J 8 bases, leaving 13 bases between the germline ends. The CDR3 here is CASSFLSGSEAFF. For the CDR3, the DNA is TGTGCCAGCAGTTTTTTGAGCGGGAGCGAAGCTTTCTTT.

The rearrangement links TRBV3-1 (or the pseudogene TRBV3-2) to TRBJ2-3, with 8 bases lining up with TRBD2. CDR1 and CDR2 from the germline V gene are LGHDT and YNNKEL (reference sequence). This CDR3 is built from 15 residues. J was trimmed by 2 bases and V by 3 bases; bases with no gene match: 4. CDR3 sequence: CASSQGTRPTDTQYF. In nucleotides, the CDR3 is TGTGCCAGCAGCCAGGGGACTAGGCCCACAGATACGCAGTATTTT.

The gene calls are TRBV27 and TRBJ2-3, with TRBD2 matching over 10 bases. The V gene end was trimmed by 3 bases and the J gene end by 0 bases; junction bases not matched to a gene: 9. The germline CDR1 and CDR2 sequences are MNHEY and SMNVEV (reference sequence). This CDR3 is 18 amino acids long. This CDR3 reads CASSFYSGGHSSTDTQYF. The CDR3 DNA reads as TGTGCCAGCAGTTTTTATAGCGGGGGGCACTCTAGCACAGATACGCAGTATTTT.

This clone was found a few times. This chain joins TRBV19 and TRBJ1-2; D gene unclear. The length of the CDR3 is 15 residues. V was trimmed by 10 bases and J by 1 base, leaving 19 bases between them. The germline V gene has CDR1 LNHDA and CDR2 SQIVND (reference sequence). The chain's CDR3 is CATWTGASNNYGYTF. The CDR3 DNA follows: TGTGCCACCTGGACGGGAGCCTCGAATAACTATGGCTACACCTTC.

The rearrangement joins TRBV10-2 to TRBJ2-7, with D perhaps TRBD2 (5 bases). Trimming pared 5 bases from V and 6 bases from J, leaving 11 bases between. The CDR3 loop spans 12 amino acids. The germline CDR1 and CDR2 sequences are WSHSY and SAAADI. CDR3 DNA: TGCGCCAGCAGTCTGGCGGGTCGCGAGCAGTACTTC. Encoded protein: CASSLAGREQYF.

This clone was recorded once. V and J are TRBV2 and TRBJ1-1; no reliable D call. The CDR3 totals 14 residues. Germline CDR1 is SNHLY and CDR2 is FYNNEI. With 7 bases removed from V and 0 bases from J, the gap between germline ends came to 12 bases. The CDR3 coding sequence is TGTGCCAGCACCCAAACACCTCTGAACACTGAAGCTTTCTTT. This encodes CASTQTPLNTEAFF.

Written as DNA, the CDR3 is TGTGCCATCAGTGGTACCCCTGCCGAAGCGGGGGCTGGCTACACCTTC. Its protein product is CAISGTPAEAGAGYTF. The gene calls are TRBV10-3 and TRBJ1-2; a possible D gene is TRBD1 (6 bases). Germline V lookup: CDR1 ENHRY, CDR2 SYGVKD. Trimming pared 4 bases from V and 7 bases from J, leaving 22 bases between. The CDR3 is 16 residues long.

This chain connects TRBV6-2 or TRBV6-3 to TRBJ2-7; 10 positions match TRBD1. The V gene end was trimmed by 0 bases and the J gene end by 2 bases; junction bases not matched to a gene: 4. This CDR3 comprises 16 residues. Germline V gene data show CDR1 as MNHEY and CDR2 as SVGEGT. For the CDR3, the DNA is TGTGCCAGCAGTTACTCGCGAGACAGGGGGCCCTACGAGCAGTACTTC. This codes for CASSYSRDRGPYEQYF.

The gene calls are TRBV5-1 and TRBJ2-2; 8 bases agree with TRBD1. Trimming cost V 1 base and J 4 bases; bases outside gene matches: 3. This CDR3 is built from 15 residues. Germline CDR1 and CDR2: SGHRS and YFSETQ. For the CDR3, the DNA is TGCGCCAGCAGCTTGTTACAGGGGGTCACCGGGGAGCTGTTTTTT. Its translation is CASSLLQGVTGELFF.

This clone has a single count. The chain employs TRBV21-1 and TRBJ1-2; the tabulated D call, TRBD1, remains unverified against the DNA. TRBV21-1 is classified as a pseudogene. The length of the CDR3 is 14 residues. The CDR3 region is CASSKGRRGYGYTF. CDR3 DNA sequence: TGTGCCAGCAGCAAAGGGCGCAGGGGATATGGCTACACCTTC.

This clone has a single count. The gene calls are TRBV10-3 and TRBJ2-2; perhaps TRBD2 as D (6 bases). This CDR3 has 14 amino acids. Deletions cut 7 bases from V and 5 bases from J, with 14 bases between. Germline lookup yields CDR1 ENHRY and CDR2 SYGVKD. The CDR3 DNA sequence: TGTGCCATCAACCCGGGGGTAAAAACCGGGGAGCTGTTTTTT. Translation: CAINPGVKTGELFF.

The chain combines TRBV5-1 with TRBJ1-2, with D possibly being TRBD1 (5 bases). The germline V gene has CDR1 SGHRS and CDR2 YFSETQ. Between the trimmed V and J ends, which lost 0 bases and 0 bases, there was a span of 12 bases. The CDR3 has 16 residues. The CDR3 reads CASSLADTSANYGYTF. DNA for the CDR3: TGCGCCAGCAGCTTGGCGGACACCTCCGCTAACTATGGCTACACCTTC.

This chain links TRBV6-5 with TRBJ1-1, with D possibly TRBD1 on 6 matching bases. Trimming took off 6 bases at V and 0 bases at J, with 11 bases between the two ends. CDR1 and CDR2 from the germline V gene are MNHEY and SVGAGI. This CDR3 is built from 14 residues. CDR3 sequence (DNA): TGTGCCAGCAGGCGAGGGGGACTGAACACTGAAGCTTTCTTT. Its protein product is CASRRGGLNTEAFF.

The chain is built from TRBV9 and TRBJ2-3, with a tentative D call TRBD2 (6 bases). V lost 2 bases and J 4 bases, leaving 14 bases between the germline ends. The CDR3 covers 15 residues. The germline V gene encodes CDR1 SGDLS and CDR2 YYNGEE. CDR3 sequence (DNA): TGTGCCAGCAGCGTCGAGCGGCCGGGGGCAGATACGCAGTATTTT. It is translated as CASSVERPGADTQYF.

This rearrangement joins TRBV28 to TRBJ1-2; 7 nucleotides agree with TRBD1. In germline, CDR1 is MDHEN, CDR2 SYDVKM. The length of the CDR3 is 13 residues. The trim removed 6 bases at V and 6 bases at J, leaving 7 bases unmatched. CDR3 coding DNA: TGTGCCAGCAGGCGACAGGGCTGGGATGGCTACACCTTC. Protein sequence: CASRRQGWDGYTF.